These 23 T cell receptor beta chains came from one sample sequenced in a study of long-term antiretroviral therapy in people with HIV. The assay used was immunoSEQ (version v3.0), run at survey level. Here immunoSEQ multiplex PCR was the method, and the copy in TCRdb shows in-frame clones only, minus some. This sample has about 16,000 clones, with roughly three quarters found just once. The sequencing used unsorted PBMCs, collected 2.3 years after starting antiretroviral therapy. The receptor set was obtained from a woman in her thirties or forties with HIV.

The chain links TRBV4-2 to TRBJ1-1; no firm D call. The V gene's germline CDR1 is LGHNA and CDR2 YNFKEQ. V dropped 4 bases and J dropped 7 bases, with 7 bases sitting between them. This CDR3 is 11 amino acids long. The CDR3 sequence: CASSLFDEAFF. The DNA for the CDR3 is TGTGCCAGCAGCCTCTTCGATGAAGCTTTCTTT.

The gene calls are TRBV7-9 and TRBJ1-3; D remains unclear. This CDR3 has 13 residues. V lost 1 base to trimming and J lost 8 bases, with 9 bases between them. Germline V gene sequence: CDR1 SEHNR, CDR2 FQNEAQ (reference sequence). For the CDR3, the DNA is TGTGCCAGCAGCTTAGAAGACCAGCACACCATATATTTT. Translating gives CASSLEDQHTIYF.

The gene calls are TRBV6-4 and TRBJ1-2; tentatively, D is TRBD1 (5 bases). The germline V and J ends were trimmed by 5 bases and 4 bases, with 17 bases remaining between them. The CDR3 contains 15 residues. CDR1 is MRHNA, CDR2 SNTAGT, per germline. Here the CDR3 DNA reads TGTGCCAGCAGTTATTACGCAGGGAGGAGCTATGGCTACACCTTC. Protein: CASSYYAGRSYGYTF.

This chain uses TRBV19 with TRBJ2-1; D unresolved. The germline V and J ends were trimmed by 6 bases and 5 bases, with 14 bases remaining between them. The CDR3 sequence is 14 residues long. Per the germline V gene, CDR1 is LNHDA and CDR2 is SQIVND (reference sequence). The CDR3 loop reads CASSNGGINNEQFF. CDR3 sequence (DNA): TGTGCCAGTAGCAACGGCGGCATAAACAATGAGCAGTTCTTC.

The chain recombines TRBV13 with TRBJ2-1; D possibly corresponds to TRBD1 (6 bases). The V and J ends lost 4 bases and 3 bases respectively, with 10 bases between them. Germline V gives CDR1 PRHDT, CDR2 FYEKMQ (reference sequence). The CDR3 sequence is 14 residues long. As DNA, the CDR3 is TGTGCCAGCAGCTCACCGGGACACTACAATGAGCAGTTCTTC. Protein sequence: CASSSPGHYNEQFF.

This clone appeared a few times. The rearrangement uses TRBV5-6 and TRBJ1-4; a possible D gene is TRBD1 (6 bases). CDR1 and CDR2 (germline): SGHDT, YYEEEE. The CDR3 covers 15 residues. V lost 0 bases, J lost 8 bases, and 14 bases lay in between. The CDR3 spells CASSLARDTGEKLFF. The DNA of the CDR3 is TGTGCCAGCAGCTTGGCCCGGGACACCGGGGAAAAACTGTTTTTT. The full variable domain, completed using reference TRBV5-6 and TRBJ1-4, is DAGVTQSPTHLIKTRGQQVTLRCSPKSGHDTVSWYQQALGQGPQFIFQYYEEEERQRGNFPDRFSGHQFPNYSSELNVNALLLGDSALYLCASSLARDTGEKLFFGSGTQLSVL.

By frequency in the sample, this clone is medium-sized. This rearrangement joins TRBV4-1 to TRBJ1-3, with a possible D match to TRBD1 (6 bases). Germline loops: CDR1 MGHRA, CDR2 YSYEKL. CDR3 length: 15 amino acids. V gave up 9 bases and J gave up 1 base, with 16 bases separating them. For the CDR3, the DNA is TGCGCCAGTTGTAGGGGGAGAATGTCTGGAAACACCATATATTTT. Its protein product is CASCRGRMSGNTIYF.

This chain connects TRBV5-6 to TRBJ2-5; tentative D call: TRBD2 (7 bases). Trimming took off 2 bases at V and 9 bases at J, with 14 bases between the two ends. CDR1 and CDR2 (germline): SGHDT, YYEEEE. The CDR3 is made up of 13 amino acids. The DNA of the CDR3 is TGTGCCAGCAGCTTAGGGGGGGCGCGGGCCCAGTACTTC. This codes for CASSLGGARAQYF.

This chain uses TRBV4-2 with TRBJ2-3; TRBD2 matches at 7 bases. The CDR3 runs to 15 residues. V was pared by 4 bases and J by 4 bases, with 8 bases of the junction left unmatched. Germline-derived CDR1 and CDR2 are LGHNA and YNFKEQ. In DNA form, the CDR3 reads TGTGCCAGCAGCCCGAGACTAGCTCGGGCAGATACGCAGTATTTT. It is translated as CASSPRLARADTQYF.

The chain uses TRBV12-5 and TRBJ1-1; D is undetermined. This CDR3 comprises 15 residues. V lost 6 bases to trimming and J lost 0 bases, with 14 bases between them. Germline CDR1 and CDR2: LGHNT and FRNRAP. The CDR3 reads CASGPPRGMNTEAFF. CDR3 sequence (DNA): TGTGCTAGTGGACCTCCCCGCGGAATGAACACTGAAGCTTTCTTT.

The gene calls are TRBV10-3 and TRBJ1-2, with D possibly matching TRBD1 (5 bases). The CDR3 is 13 residues long. The V gene lost 3 bases and the J gene lost 5 bases, with 10 bases spanning the gap. Germline CDR1 reads ENHRY; CDR2 reads SYGVKD. The CDR3 DNA sequence: TGTGCCATCAGTGAAGGGGCCGGGTATGGCTACACCTTC. Amino acid sequence: CAISEGAGYGYTF.

In its sample, this clone was seen once. This sequence joins TRBV10-2 and TRBJ1-4, with D unresolved. In germline, CDR1 is WSHSY, CDR2 SAAADI. The CDR3 runs to 12 residues. V lost 8 bases and J lost 2, with 6 bases in between. The CDR3 bases are TGCGCCAGCGGCCGTACTAATGAAAAACTGTTTTTT. Protein: CASGRTNEKLFF.

The chain couples TRBV19 to TRBJ1-1; D might be TRBD1 (5 bases). Germline V gives CDR1 LNHDA, CDR2 SQIVND (reference sequence). Trimming took 7 bases from V and 5 from J, leaving 17 bases between them. This CDR3 spans 14 amino acids. CDR3 protein: CASTTPGLRTEAFF. The CDR3, as DNA: TGTGCCAGTACCACCCCGGGGCTGAGAACTGAAGCTTTCTTT.

The CDR3 nucleotides read TGTGCCAGCAGCTTCGGGACTAGCGAACTAGTCCAGTTCTTC. Its translation is CASSFGTSELVQFF. The V call is TRBV7-9, the J call TRBJ2-1; TRBD2 agrees at 10 bases. Germline values: CDR1 SEHNR, CDR2 FQNEAQ (reference sequence). CDR3 length equals 14 residues. The ends lost 3 bases at V and 13 bases at J; junction bases unmatched: 9.

This chain connects TRBV4-1 to TRBJ1-1, with 10 bases identical to TRBD1. Germline trimming cut 8 bases from V and 5 bases from J; bases unmatched to any gene: 11. This CDR3 has 15 amino acids. CDR1 and CDR2 (germline): MGHRA, YSYEKL. DNA of the CDR3: TGCGCCAGCCAAGGCCCCGGGACAGGGGTAACTGAAGCTTTCTTT. It specifies CASQGPGTGVTEAFF.

This clone turned up a few times. The chain carries TRBV7-2 and TRBJ1-1; TRBD1 aligns across 8 bases. Germline V gene lookup returns CDR1 SGHTA and CDR2 FQGNSA. J lost 11 bases, V lost 5 bases, and 16 bases had no gene match. This CDR3 contains 15 residues. The CDR3 DNA reads TGTGCCAGCAGCCTCCTGGTAGGACAGGGAGTCTCTGCTTTCTTT. This translates into CASSLLVGQGVSAFF.

CDR3 residues: CASSKWVFGNQPQHF. DNA for the CDR3: TGTGCCAGTAGTAAATGGGTTTTTGGCAATCAGCCCCAGCATTTT. The V gene is TRBV19, the J gene TRBJ1-5; D not resolved. The germline V gene has CDR1 LNHDA and CDR2 SQIVND (reference sequence). The germline V and J ends were trimmed by 4 bases and 2 bases, with 12 bases remaining between them. The CDR3 consists of 15 residues.

CDR3 residues: CAWPTALNTEAFF. The CDR3 DNA sequence: TGTGCCTGGCCGACAGCACTTAACACTGAAGCTTTCTTT. The chain is built from TRBV30 and TRBJ1-1, with a weak D call TRBD1 (5 bases). CDR3 size: 13 residues. V was trimmed by 5 bases and J by 2 bases, leaving 12 bases between them. CDR1 GTSNPN and CDR2 SVGIG come from the germline V gene (reference sequence).

J is TRBJ2-7 and V is TRBV27; the D gene is possibly TRBD2 (5 bases). V lost 0 bases, J lost 5 bases, and 8 bases lay in between. Germline V CDR1 and CDR2: MNHEY, SMNVEV (reference sequence). The CDR3 contains 13 residues. The CDR3 loop is CASSLSVGNEQYF. DNA for the CDR3: TGTGCCAGCAGTTTATCGGTCGGGAACGAGCAGTACTTC.

The J gene is TRBJ1-2, the V gene TRBV7-9; the D gene is possibly TRBD1 (5 bases). CDR3 size: 16 residues. Per the germline V gene, CDR1 is SEHNR and CDR2 is FQNEAQ (reference sequence). Trimming removed 5 bases at V and 5 bases at J, with 21 bases between. The CDR3 sequence: CASSPGTGLIEYGYTF. The DNA for the CDR3 is TGTGCCAGCAGCCCCGGCACAGGTCTAATCGAGTATGGCTACACCTTC. The full variable domain, with the rest looked up from reference TRBV7-9 and TRBJ1-2, is DTGVSQNPRHKITKRGQNVTFRCDPISEHNRLYWYRQTLGQGPEFLTYFQNEAQLEKSRLLSDRFSAERPKGSFSTLEIQRTEQGDSAMYLCASSPGTGLIEYGYTFGSGTRLTVV.

The chain employs TRBV10-3 and TRBJ1-1; D uncertain. Germline assignment: CDR1 ENHRY and CDR2 SYGVKD. The V end was cut by 6 bases, the J end by 11 bases, with 13 bases between. The CDR3 runs 11 residues. The CDR3, as DNA: TGTGCCATCAGCGCCGGGTGGGTCGCTTTCTTT. It is translated as CAISAGWVAFF.

This clone was seen just once. The gene calls are TRBV7-9 and TRBJ1-1; D ambiguous. V lost 8 bases and J lost 3, with 7 bases in between. The CDR3 has 11 amino acids. From germline, CDR1 is SEHNR and CDR2 FQNEAQ (reference sequence). CDR3 coding DNA: TGTGCCAGCGGCGGGGACACTGAAGCTTTCTTT. Translation: CASGGDTEAFF.

The rearrangement links TRBV27 to TRBJ1-1; the D gene is possibly TRBD1 (5 bases). Trimming removed 6 bases at V and 3 bases at J, with 20 bases between. This CDR3 contains 16 residues. The germline gives CDR1 MNHEY, CDR2 SMNVEV (reference sequence). For the CDR3, the DNA is TGTGCCAGCAGCAAGATTGGGACCCAGCTACACACTGAAGCTTTCTTT. Protein product: CASSKIGTQLHTEAFF.